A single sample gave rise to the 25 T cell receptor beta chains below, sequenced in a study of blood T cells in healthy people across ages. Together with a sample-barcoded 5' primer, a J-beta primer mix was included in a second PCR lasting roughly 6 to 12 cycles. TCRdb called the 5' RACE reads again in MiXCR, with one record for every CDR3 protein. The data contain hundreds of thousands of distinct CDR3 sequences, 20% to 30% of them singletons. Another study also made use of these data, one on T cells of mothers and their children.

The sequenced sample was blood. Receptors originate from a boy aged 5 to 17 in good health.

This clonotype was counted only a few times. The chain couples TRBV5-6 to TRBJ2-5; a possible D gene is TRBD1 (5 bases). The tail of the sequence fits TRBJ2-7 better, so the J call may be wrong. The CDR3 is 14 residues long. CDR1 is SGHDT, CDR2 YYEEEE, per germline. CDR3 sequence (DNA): TGTGCCAGCAGCATAACGGACATATCCTACGAGCAGTACGTC. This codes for CASSITDISYEQYV.

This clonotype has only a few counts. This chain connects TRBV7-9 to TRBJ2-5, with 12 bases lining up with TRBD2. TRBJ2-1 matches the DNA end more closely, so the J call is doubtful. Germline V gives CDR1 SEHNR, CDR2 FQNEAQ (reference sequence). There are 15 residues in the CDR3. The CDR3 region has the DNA TGTGCCAGCAGCCGCAGGACTAGCGGGGCCTCAGAGCAGTTCTTC. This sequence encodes CASSRRTSGASEQFF.

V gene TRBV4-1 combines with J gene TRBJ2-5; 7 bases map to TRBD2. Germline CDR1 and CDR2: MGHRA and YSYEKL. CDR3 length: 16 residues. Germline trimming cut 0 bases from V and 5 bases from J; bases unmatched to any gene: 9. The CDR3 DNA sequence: TGCGCCAGCAGCCAAGATAGGAATAGCGGGTTTGAGACCCAGTACTTC. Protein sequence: CASSQDRNSGFETQYF.

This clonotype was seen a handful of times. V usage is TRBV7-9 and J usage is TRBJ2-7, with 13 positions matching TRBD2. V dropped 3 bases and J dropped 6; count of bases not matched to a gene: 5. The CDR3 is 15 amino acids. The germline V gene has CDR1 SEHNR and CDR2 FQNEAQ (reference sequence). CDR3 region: CASSFGGLAGVEQYF. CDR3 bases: TGTGCCAGCAGCTTCGGAGGACTAGCGGGGGTCGAGCAGTACTTC.

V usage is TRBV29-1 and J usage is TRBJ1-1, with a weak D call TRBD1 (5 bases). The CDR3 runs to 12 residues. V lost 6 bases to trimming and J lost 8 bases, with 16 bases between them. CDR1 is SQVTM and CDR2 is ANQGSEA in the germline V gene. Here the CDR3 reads CSVRGGRGEAFF. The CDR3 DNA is TGCAGCGTGAGGGGAGGCCGAGGGGAAGCTTTCTTT. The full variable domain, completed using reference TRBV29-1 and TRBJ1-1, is SAVISQKPSRDICQRGTSLTIQCQVDSQVTMMFWYRQQPGQSLTLIATANQGSEATYESGFVIDKFPISRPNLTFSTLTVSNMSPEDSSIYLCSVRGGRGEAFFGQGTRLTVV.

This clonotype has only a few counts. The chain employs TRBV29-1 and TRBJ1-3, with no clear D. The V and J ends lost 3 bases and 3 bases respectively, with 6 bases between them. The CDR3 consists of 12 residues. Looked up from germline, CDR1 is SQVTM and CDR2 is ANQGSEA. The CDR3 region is CSVEGFGNTIYF. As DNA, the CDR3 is TGCAGCGTTGAGGGGTTTGGAAACACCATATATTTT.

The CDR3 loop is CASRGSGVLSTDTQYF. CDR3 in DNA: TGCGCCAGCAGGGGTAGCGGGGTTTTGTCCACAGATACGCAGTATTTT. This chain joins TRBV5-1 and TRBJ2-3; 8 bases are shared with TRBD2. The junction had 10 bases not matched to a gene; V was cut back by 5 bases and J by 2 bases. Germline-derived CDR1 and CDR2 are SGHRS and YFSETQ. The CDR3 runs 16 residues.

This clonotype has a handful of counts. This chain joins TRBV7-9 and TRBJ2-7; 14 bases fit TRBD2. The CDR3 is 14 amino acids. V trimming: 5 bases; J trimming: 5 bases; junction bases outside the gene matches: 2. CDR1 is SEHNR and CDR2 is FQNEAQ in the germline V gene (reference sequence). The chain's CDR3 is CASSPGLAGDEQYF. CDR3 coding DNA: TGTGCCAGCAGCCCGGGACTAGCGGGAGACGAGCAGTACTTC.

Written as DNA, the CDR3 is TGTGCCAGCAGTGATCAGATACAAGAGACCCAGTACTTC. It translates to CASSDQIQETQYF. The rearrangement joins TRBV2 to TRBJ2-5; D is unclear. This CDR3 spans 13 amino acids. Germline V gene sequence: CDR1 SNHLY, CDR2 FYNNEI. V was pared by 3 bases and J by 2 bases, with 7 bases between. The full variable domain, its missing parts supplied by reference TRBV2 and TRBJ2-5, is EPEVTQTPSHQVTQMGQEVILRCVPISNHLYFYWYRQILGQKVEFLVSFYNNEISEKSEIFDDQFSVERPDGSNFTLKIRSTKLEDSAMYFCASSDQIQETQYFGPGTRLLVL.

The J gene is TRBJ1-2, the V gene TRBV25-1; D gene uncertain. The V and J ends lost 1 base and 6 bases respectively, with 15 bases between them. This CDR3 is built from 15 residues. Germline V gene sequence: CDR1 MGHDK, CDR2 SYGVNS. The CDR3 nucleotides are TGTGCCAGCAGTGAATTTTTCGAGGAGAACGATGGCTACACCTTC. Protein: CASSEFFEENDGYTF.

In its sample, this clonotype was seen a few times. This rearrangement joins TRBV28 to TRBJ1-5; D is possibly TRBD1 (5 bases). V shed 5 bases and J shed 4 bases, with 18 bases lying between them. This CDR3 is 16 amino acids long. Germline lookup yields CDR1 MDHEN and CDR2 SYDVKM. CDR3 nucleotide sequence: TGTGCCAGCAGTCCTCCGCGAGGGGCGGGAAATCAGCCCCAGCATTTT. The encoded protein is CASSPPRGAGNQPQHF. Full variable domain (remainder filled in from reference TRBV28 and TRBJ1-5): DVKVTQSSRYLVKRTGEKVFLECVQDMDHENMFWYRQDPGLGLRLIYFSYDVKMKEKGDIPEGYSVSREKKERFSLILESASTNQTSMYLCASSPPRGAGNQPQHFGDGTRLSIL.

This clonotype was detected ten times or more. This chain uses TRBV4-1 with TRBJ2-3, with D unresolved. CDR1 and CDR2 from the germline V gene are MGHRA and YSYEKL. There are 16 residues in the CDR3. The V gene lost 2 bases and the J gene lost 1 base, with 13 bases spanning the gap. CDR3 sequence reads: CASSQPGRSRTDTQYF. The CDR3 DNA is TGCGCCAGCAGCCAACCCGGACGGTCCCGCACAGATACGCAGTATTTT.

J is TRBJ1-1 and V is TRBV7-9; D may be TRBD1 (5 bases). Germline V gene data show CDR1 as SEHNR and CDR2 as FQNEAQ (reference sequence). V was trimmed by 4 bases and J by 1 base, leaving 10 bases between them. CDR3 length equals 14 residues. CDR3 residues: CASSWGRANTEAFF. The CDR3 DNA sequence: TGTGCCAGCAGCTGGGGACGGGCGAACACTGAAGCTTTCTTT.

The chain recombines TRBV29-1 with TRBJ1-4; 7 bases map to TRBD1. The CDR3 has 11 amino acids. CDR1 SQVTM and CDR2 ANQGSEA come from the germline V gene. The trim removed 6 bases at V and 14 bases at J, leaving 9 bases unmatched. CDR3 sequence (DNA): TGCAGCGTGACGTACGACAGGGCCCTGTTTTTT. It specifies CSVTYDRALFF.

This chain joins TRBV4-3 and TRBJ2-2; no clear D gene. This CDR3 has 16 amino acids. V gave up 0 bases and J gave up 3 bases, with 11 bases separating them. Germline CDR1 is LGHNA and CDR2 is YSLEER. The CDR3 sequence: CASSQDLWMDTGELFF. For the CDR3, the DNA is TGCGCCAGCAGCCAAGATCTTTGGATGGACACCGGGGAGCTGTTTTTT.

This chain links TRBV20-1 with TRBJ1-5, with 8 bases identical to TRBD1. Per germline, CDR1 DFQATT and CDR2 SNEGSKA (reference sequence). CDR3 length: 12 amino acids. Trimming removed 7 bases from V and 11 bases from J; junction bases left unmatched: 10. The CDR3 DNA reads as TGCAGTGTCGGGGCAGGGGGCGCCGCCCAGCATTTT. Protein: CSVGAGGAAQHF.

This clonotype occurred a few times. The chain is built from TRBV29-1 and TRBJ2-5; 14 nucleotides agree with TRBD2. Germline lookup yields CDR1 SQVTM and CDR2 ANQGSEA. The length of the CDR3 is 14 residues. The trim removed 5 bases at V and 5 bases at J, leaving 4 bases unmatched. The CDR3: CSVRLAGGPETQYF. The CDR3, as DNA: TGCAGCGTTCGACTAGCGGGAGGGCCGGAGACCCAGTACTTC.

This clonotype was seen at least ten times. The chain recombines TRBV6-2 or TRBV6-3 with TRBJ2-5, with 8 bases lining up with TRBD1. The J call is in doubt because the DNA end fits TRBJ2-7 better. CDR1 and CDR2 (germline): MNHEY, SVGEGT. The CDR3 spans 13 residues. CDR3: CASSWGQDYEQYF. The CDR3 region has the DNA TGTGCCAGCAGTTGGGGACAGGACTACGAGCAGTACTTC.

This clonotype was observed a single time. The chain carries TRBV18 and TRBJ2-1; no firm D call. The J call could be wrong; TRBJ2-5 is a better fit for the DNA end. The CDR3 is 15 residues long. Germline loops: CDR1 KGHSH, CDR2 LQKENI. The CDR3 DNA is TGTGCCAGCTCACAGGGCCAAGGGTATCGAGAGACCCAGTACTTC. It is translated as CASSQGQGYRETQYF.

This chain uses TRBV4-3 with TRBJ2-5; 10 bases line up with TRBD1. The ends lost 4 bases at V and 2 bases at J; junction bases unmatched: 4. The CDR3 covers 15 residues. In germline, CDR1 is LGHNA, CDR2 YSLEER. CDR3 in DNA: TGCGCCAGCAGCCTCGGGACAGGGGATCAAGAGACCCAGTACTTC. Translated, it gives CASSLGTGDQETQYF.

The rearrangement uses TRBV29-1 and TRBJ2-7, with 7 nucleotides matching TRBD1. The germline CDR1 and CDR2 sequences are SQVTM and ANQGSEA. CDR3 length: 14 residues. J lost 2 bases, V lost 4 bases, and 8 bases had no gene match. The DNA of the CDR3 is TGCAGCGTTGTCCGGGACAGAGGGGCCTACGAGCAGTACTTC. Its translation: CSVVRDRGAYEQYF.

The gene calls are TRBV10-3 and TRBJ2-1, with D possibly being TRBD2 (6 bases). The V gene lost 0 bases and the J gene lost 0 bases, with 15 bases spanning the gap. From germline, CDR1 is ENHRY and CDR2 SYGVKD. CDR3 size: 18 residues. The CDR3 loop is CAISESLTSRSSYNEQFF. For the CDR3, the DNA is TGTGCCATCAGTGAGTCCTTAACTAGCCGTAGCTCCTACAATGAGCAGTTCTTC.

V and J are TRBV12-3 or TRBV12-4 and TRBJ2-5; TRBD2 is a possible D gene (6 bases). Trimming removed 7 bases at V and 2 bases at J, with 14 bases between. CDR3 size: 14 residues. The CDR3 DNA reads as TGTGCCAGCACCCGTGGGGGAGGACAAGAGACCCAGTACTTC. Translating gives CASTRGGGQETQYF.

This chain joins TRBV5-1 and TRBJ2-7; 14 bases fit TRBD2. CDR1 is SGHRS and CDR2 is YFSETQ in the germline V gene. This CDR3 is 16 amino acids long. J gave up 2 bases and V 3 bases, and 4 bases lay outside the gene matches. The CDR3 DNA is TGCGCCAGCAGCTCGGGGGGACTAGCGGGAGCCTACGAGCAGTACTTC. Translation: CASSSGGLAGAYEQYF.

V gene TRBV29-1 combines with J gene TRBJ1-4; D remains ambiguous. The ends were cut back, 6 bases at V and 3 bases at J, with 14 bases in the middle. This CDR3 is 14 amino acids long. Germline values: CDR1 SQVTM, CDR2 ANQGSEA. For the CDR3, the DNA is TGCAGCGTAAACCCAGACGGATCTAATGAAAAACTGTTTTTT. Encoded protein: CSVNPDGSNEKLFF.